This record looks at one TCR beta chain sequence and its context. Its target antigen remains unknown. The cohort consisted of 666 healthy bone marrow donors. At the time of sampling, all cohort members were nominally healthy, though unrecorded immune exposures were likely present. The donor was CMV seronegative and was included in the group of about 350 seronegative cohort members. A peripheral blood sample was provided by each donor, and peripheral blood mononuclear cells were used for TCR beta sequencing. The Qiagen DNeasy Blood Extraction Kit was used to extract genomic DNA from the blood cell samples. This sample was taken from a study of cytomegalovirus exposure and HLA in healthy donors (dated by TCRdb to about 2017). With respect to the entire study: According to an earlier analysis of a few hundred of the donors, 150 million to 200 million T cells yielded 100 million or so unique TCR beta sequences and 276 Gb of sequence data. To decide whether each TCR beta V gene segment behaved as functional or pseudogenic, an earlier analysis of some 540 of the donors relied on high-throughput TCR beta sequencing. The study profiled the T cell repertoires of some 610 subjects by immunosequencing and related them to cytomegalovirus serostatus. All discovery cohort repertoires had been generated using a single sequencing platform. Among the roughly 370 genotyped donors, roughly 80% belonged to the genetic ancestry cluster associated with self-reported Caucasian donors. Besides the first cohort of around 700 subjects, a separate validation cohort made up of 120 different subjects was used. Class I and class II HLA loci were covered by the typing at four-digit resolution. Donor age, sex, ethnicity and CMV serostatus were compiled together with the repertoire data. Roughly 300 gigabases of sequencing data and roughly 80 million unique TCR sequences made up an early release that covered under 750 HLA-typed donors. A few DR-DQ haplotypes were treated as single units for association and clustering because of strong linkage in the cohort. The study was designed to test whether signatures of past pathogen exposure could be identified by cataloging public T cell receptors. Across some 400 genotyped donors of the cohort, an average of roughly 200,000 unique TCR beta nucleotide sequences per donor were sequenced, and approximately 19% of those sequences were non-productive. To study patterns of TCR occurrence, a later analysis re-analyzed previously published TCR beta repertoires from more than 550 donors and added high-resolution HLA genotyping. The number of donors typed differed by locus, with roughly 629-640 for A, B, C, DRB1 and DQB1, over 500 for DQA1, 600 to 610 for DPA1, and about 450 for DPB1. The later analysis used no new phenotypic data to find candidate immune exposures, relying instead on TCR beta sequences and their occurrence across donors. Genome-wide SNP genotypes for about 60% of the roughly 700 donors were used in a later genetic analysis, which treated that subset as a discovery cohort. High-throughput TCR immunosequencing, statistical association of individual TCRs with disease status, and machine learning were combined to predict cytomegalovirus infection status. What the research found in general, with its limitations: Linkage disequilibrium might explain the correlated functional status among segregating V segments, but an unknown experimental factor could not be ruled out. An earlier analysis of roughly 570 of the donors showed that most TCR beta V segments appeared in productive rearrangements either about 90% or about 30% of the time, which broadly matched IMGT annotations. A few of the identified cytomegalovirus-associated TCR beta chains were confirmed in vitro to be specific for cytomegalovirus antigens. In this cohort, only TCR beta chains were sequenced, and detectable features were limited by the absence of alpha or paired-chain data. A further reported finding was that TCR beta sequences accurately predicted the HLA-A and HLA-B alleles for most subjects in the first cohort. Because the 87-base-pair reads could not distinguish some IMGT-functional V segments, including TRBV6-2 and TRBV6-3, those segments were excluded. Because some donors lacked HLA typing at each locus, the association tests relied only on the typed subset. In a later analysis, several top co-occurrence clusters were reported to appear linked to parvovirus B19, influenza, CMV and Epstein-Barr virus. The study listed approximately 150 TCR beta chains as associated with cytomegalovirus. In a later analysis, most CMV-associated TCR beta chains were found to appear HLA-restricted, with HLA associations seemingly driven largely by CMV exposure. A cluster of highly shared sequence variants was judged likely to represent a technical artifact of the sequencing pipeline. Presence/absence analyses assumed roughly uniform sequencing depth across donors, an assumption that may not hold. A later analysis associated 16,951 TCR beta sequences with specific HLA alleles at a false discovery rate of 0.05. Because counts were too low, about 15 rarely observed V segments, including chromosome 9 orphons, were left out of the earlier analysis of about 620 of the donors. Immune exposure information for the cohort was limited to CMV serostatus. A later analysis found that TCR association rates varied across HLA loci, with DRB1 alleles showing the most associated TCRs and HLA-C alleles the fewest. In a later analysis, HLA-associated TCR beta chains were found to be more clonally expanded and to have lower generation probabilities than equally common non-associated chains. Compared with the approximately 670-donor mean, donors in an Asian-associated ancestry cluster had fewer N-insertions in productive TCRs, according to a later genetic analysis. The classifier was reported to diagnose cytomegalovirus status with high specificity and sensitivity in both the original cohort and the validation cohort. A later genetic analysis associated a missense DCLRE1C variant with V-gene and J-gene trimming of TCR beta chains, and an independent cohort replicated the association. It was suggested by the authors that the approach could potentially be generalized to other disease states and immunological phenotypes. Most TCR sequences were observed very rarely across donors, whereas some public TCRs were present in many individuals. When HLA alleles, especially DR and DQ, strongly co-occurred, TCR associations were difficult to assign to individual alleles.

V is shortened by 0 bases, J by 8 bases, and the region joining them spans 14 bases. Reading from cysteine to phenylalanine, the CDR3 counts 15 amino acids. Only CDR3 DNA remains: 45 bases, in frame from the first base. For CDR1 and CDR2, the germline V gene lists SGHRS and YFSETQ. The method was the immunoSEQ multiplex PCR assay. A mixture of 60 forward primers for TCR Vbeta segments and 13 reverse primers for TCR Jbeta segments was used in the multiplex PCR. A multiplex PCR assay on genomic DNA amplified the CDR3 region of rearranged TCR beta genes. On the Illumina HiSeq System, the amplified TCR beta libraries were sequenced as 87-base-pair reads. Per the original workflow: In a later analysis, 80 million or so unique TCR beta chains were counted across the roughly 610 repertoires, and roughly 11 million of these chains were shared by at least two donors. Raw reads were error-corrected and collapsed into unique sequences by a nearest-neighbor algorithm in which closely related sequences were merged to remove PCR and sequencing errors. Alignment of CDR3 sequences to IMGT reference sequences was used to assign V, D and J gene segments. For a sequence to be retained, at least a six-nucleotide match to both a V gene segment and a J gene segment was required. A rearrangement was called productive if the CDR3 had no stop codons and remained in frame with V and J, and every other rearrangement was called non-productive. Following IMGT convention, CDR3 was defined as the stretch from the second conserved V-encoded cysteine up to the conserved J-encoded phenylalanine. The earlier analysis of a few hundred of the donors excluded any sequence lacking an unambiguous match to a single V gene segment. In an earlier analysis of approximately 550 of the donors, V segments were called functional above 56.7% productive rearrangements and were called segregating when the between-donor standard deviation exceeded 5%. A statistical classification framework was built for diagnosing cytomegalovirus status from the catalog of TCR beta chain sequences. V and J gene assignment, in a later analysis, came from comparing TCR nucleotide sequences with IMGT/GENE-DB human TR gene sequences. Using the TCRdist pipeline, a later analysis assigned CDR3 sequences along with most-parsimonious VDJ recombination scenarios. In a later analysis, each TCR beta chain was defined by its CDR3 amino acid sequence together with its V-gene family, and reads without a unique V-gene family were excluded. To address suspected cross-contamination and a sequencing artifact, a later analysis removed roughly 640 highly shared, low-generation-probability nucleotide sequences. A later analysis calculated a clonal expansion index for each public chain from normalized within-repertoire ranks of inferred template counts. In a later analysis, generation probabilities were computed with a VDJ recombination model fitted to out-of-frame rearrangements, and the resulting probabilities were checked against IGoR. In a later analysis, hypergeometric tests were used to score TCR-TCR, TCR-HLA and TCR-CMV co-occurrence, with a repertoire-size bias correction applied to TCR pairs. To estimate false discovery rates, a later analysis permuted the HLA or CMV assignments 20 times. In a later analysis, co-occurring TCRs were grouped using DBSCAN, with TCRdist sequence similarity added in when clustering inside HLA-allele-positive subsets. For co-occurrence clustering, repertoires with fewer than 30,000 or more than 120,000 public chains were excluded, along with four to six repertoires with anomalous nucleotide sharing. Not all clones reach the TCRdb copy of this immuneACCESS table, which keeps in-frame sequences only. Checked studies attribute under half of the gap to unresolved V genes and leave the rest unexplained. Clone size and the V and J calls come from that table; the DNA yielded D and trimming. This sample's table has entries for just over 150,000 clones. Jointly, the top ten make up about 1.2% of the sample.

In this chain, TRBV5-1 is recombined with TRBJ2-2, with the D segment identity uncertain. The TCR sequence derives from a woman aged 55 to 70 in good health and CMV-seronegative. Input material: PBMCs. The DNA reads as follows: TGCGCCAGCAGCTTGGGACCCCCTAGTACGGGGGAGCTGTTTTTT. This codes for CASSLGPPSTGELFF.